This TCR beta chain was obtained from a study of blood T cell repertoires in COVID-19. This CDR3 comprises 15 residues. Germline CDR1 reads KGHSH; CDR2 reads LQKENI. The V segment lost 6 bases and the J segment 6 bases; nucleotides outside the gene matches: 10. Clones were sequenced by immunoSEQ multiplex PCR, and TCRdb holds only the in-frame ones, with some missing. The sample contains more than 85,000 clones, 88% of which appear only once. The receptor comes from a woman between 45 and 60 years old with acute or convalescent COVID-19. The chain uses TRBV18 and TRBJ1-2; 10 nucleotides agree with TRBD1. Sequenced: peripheral blood. CDR3 coding DNA: TGTGCCAGCTCGCTTTCCGGACAGGGGGAAAATGGCTACACCTTC. This codes for CASSLSGQGENGYTF.